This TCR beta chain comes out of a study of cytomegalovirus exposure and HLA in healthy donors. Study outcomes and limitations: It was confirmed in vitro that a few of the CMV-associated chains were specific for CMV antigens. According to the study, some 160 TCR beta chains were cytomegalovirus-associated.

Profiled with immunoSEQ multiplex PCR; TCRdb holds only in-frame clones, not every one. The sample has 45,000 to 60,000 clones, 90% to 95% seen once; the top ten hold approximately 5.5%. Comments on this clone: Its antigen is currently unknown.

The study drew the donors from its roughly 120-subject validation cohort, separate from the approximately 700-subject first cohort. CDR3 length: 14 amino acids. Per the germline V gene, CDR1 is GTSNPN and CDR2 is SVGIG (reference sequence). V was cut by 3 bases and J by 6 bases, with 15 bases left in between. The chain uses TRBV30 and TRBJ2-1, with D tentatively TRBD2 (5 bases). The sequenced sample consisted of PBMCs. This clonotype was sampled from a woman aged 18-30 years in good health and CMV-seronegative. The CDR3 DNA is TGTGCCTGGAGCTTAGCGCTACCTTTCAATGAGCAGTTCTTC. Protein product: CAWSLALPFNEQFF.